This T cell receptor beta chain stems from a study of blood T cell repertoires in COVID-19. Study information: The study drew acute and convalescent COVID-19 samples from the United States, Italy and Spain. T cells, B-cell-depleted T cells, or PBMCs supplied cDNA or gDNA.

In the study's own analysis: The authors estimated nucleated cell counts from reference gene primer amplification. Only in-frame clones appear in the TCRdb table, and some are missing; sequencing was by immunoSEQ multiplex PCR. V and J calls and clone size follow that table, whereas D and trimming were derived from the DNA. Here the sample spans over 100,000 clones, 75% to 90% being singletons. The CDR3 is made up of 13 amino acids. From germline, CDR1 is SGHNT and CDR2 YENEEA. Trimming removed 2 bases at V and 4 bases at J, with 9 bases between. This TCR was recovered from a human donor in a cohort sampled during active COVID-19. The chain couples TRBV11-3 to TRBJ2-7; possible D gene TRBD2, 6 bases. Sequences were obtained from peripheral blood. In DNA, the CDR3 is TGTGCCAGCAGCTTAAATAGCGGATACGAGCAGTACTTC. Its protein product is CASSLNSGYEQYF.